This passage covers 32 T cell receptor beta chains from one sample sequenced in a study of T-cell memory formation after mild COVID-19. TCRdb re-derived calls from the 5' RACE reads in MiXCR, one entry per CDR3 protein. Of 550,000 to 600,000 distinct CDR3 sequences listed, about 20% are singletons. Sequenced sample: PBMCs or a T cell subset sorted from them (not recorded which). These receptor sequences come from an adult woman who had mild COVID-19 (a few samples of this study predate the infection). Cell type and time point are not known.

This rearrangement joins TRBV4-1 to TRBJ1-2; 8 bases fit TRBD1. The V gene's germline CDR1 is MGHRA and CDR2 YSYEKL. Trimming removed 0 bases from V and 5 bases from J; junction bases left unmatched: 11. This CDR3 region has 17 residues. Here the CDR3 DNA reads TGCGCCAGCAGCCAAGATTCTTCGGGCAGGGGGCTTTATGGCTACACCTTC. Translation gives CASSQDSSGRGLYGYTF.

This clonotype appeared a few times. V usage is TRBV3-1 and J usage is TRBJ2-2, with TRBD2 matching 11 bases. The ends lost 2 bases at V and 6 bases at J; junction bases unmatched: 14. Germline V CDR1 and CDR2: LGHDT, YNNKEL (reference sequence). This CDR3 comprises 19 residues. CDR3 DNA sequence: TGTGCCAGCAGCCAATCCCCCCAGACTAGCGGGATTAGGGCCGGGGAGCTGTTTTTT. This sequence encodes CASSQSPQTSGIRAGELFF.

V is TRBV6-5 and J is TRBJ2-3, with D possibly matching TRBD2 (6 bases). CDR1 is MNHEY, CDR2 SVGAGI, per germline. V gave up 2 bases and J gave up 1 base, with 10 bases separating them. CDR3 length: 15 residues. DNA for the CDR3: TGTGCCAGCAGTTACATAGCGGCGGGCACAGATACGCAGTATTTT. This codes for CASSYIAAGTDTQYF.

This clonotype was seen a handful of times. This rearrangement joins TRBV3-1 to TRBJ2-2, with 8 positions matching TRBD1. This CDR3 has 16 residues. Germline trimming cut 7 bases from V and 4 bases from J; bases unmatched to any gene: 11. CDR1 is LGHDT and CDR2 is YNNKEL in the germline V gene (reference sequence). CDR3 sequence (DNA): TGTGCCAGCAAAAGGGGCACGGACAGGGCCACCGGGGAGCTGTTTTTT. Amino acid sequence: CASKRGTDRATGELFF. The full variable domain, its missing parts supplied by reference TRBV3-1 and TRBJ2-2, is DTAVSQTPKYLVTQMGNDKSIKCEQNLGHDTMYWYKQDSKKFLKIMFSYNNKELIINETVPNRFSPKSPDKAHLNLHINSLELGDSAVYFCASKRGTDRATGELFFGEGSRLTVL.

The chain uses TRBV4-1 and TRBJ1-5; maybe TRBD1 (5 bases). The CDR3 totals 17 residues. V gave up 1 base and J gave up 3 bases, with 16 bases separating them. Germline CDR1 reads MGHRA; CDR2 reads YSYEKL. The CDR3 DNA reads TGCGCCAGCAGCCAAGTTGTGGGAGGGGTCCCCAATCAGCCCCAGCATTTT. As protein: CASSQVVGGVPNQPQHF.

This clonotype has at least ten counts. The genes are TRBV5-4 and TRBJ2-3; 7 bases are shared with TRBD2. CDR3 length: 17 amino acids. Trimming at V came to 2 bases and at J to 1 base, leaving 10 bases not matched to a gene. The germline V gene has CDR1 SGHNT and CDR2 YYREEE (reference sequence). For the CDR3, the DNA is TGTGCCAGCAGCTTAGCCCAGCTGGGAGGGGGCACAGATACGCAGTATTTT. It encodes CASSLAQLGGGTDTQYF. Full variable domain (remainder filled in from reference TRBV5-4 and TRBJ2-3): ETGVTQSPTHLIKTRGQQVTLRCSSQSGHNTVSWYQQALGQGPQFIFQYYREEENGRGNFPPRFSGLQFPNYSSELNVNALELDDSALYLCASSLAQLGGGTDTQYFGPGTRLTVL.

The chain uses TRBV28 and TRBJ2-7; possible D gene TRBD1, 5 bases. Germline V gene sequence: CDR1 MDHEN, CDR2 SYDVKM. The CDR3 is made up of 16 amino acids. Trimming removed 5 bases at V and 3 bases at J, with 20 bases between. CDR3 residues: CASSLGVSLGDYEQYF. Written as DNA, the CDR3 is TGTGCCAGCAGTCTAGGGGTGAGTTTGGGTGACTACGAGCAGTACTTC.

V is TRBV27 and J is TRBJ2-1, with TRBD2 identical over 8 bases. CDR1 MNHEY and CDR2 SMNVEV come from the germline V gene (reference sequence). The CDR3 extends over 14 amino acids. J was trimmed by 6 bases and V by 6 bases; bases with no gene match: 7. CDR3 amino acids: CASSSGLAANEQFF. In DNA form, the CDR3 reads TGTGCCAGCAGCTCCGGACTAGCTGCCAATGAGCAGTTCTTC.

V usage is TRBV7-8 and J usage is TRBJ2-2; perhaps TRBD2 as D (6 bases). Trimming cost V 2 bases and J 2 bases, with 12 bases left between them. This CDR3 is 16 amino acids long. Germline CDR1 is SGHVS and CDR2 is FQNEAQ. The DNA for the CDR3 is TGTGCCAGCAGCTTAAGGGCCGGGGGAAACACCGGGGAGCTGTTTTTT. This translates into CASSLRAGGNTGELFF.

In its sample, this clonotype was seen once. The chain recombines TRBV24-1 with TRBJ1-3, with no clear D. This CDR3 has 13 amino acids. V lost 5 bases and J lost 5, with 9 bases in between. Germline lookup yields CDR1 KGHDR and CDR2 SFDVKD. CDR3 protein: CATSGGQRNTIYF. The CDR3 DNA sequence: TGTGCCACCAGTGGGGGTCAACGAAACACCATATATTTT.

This CDR3 is CSARAVPWEREISYNEQFF. CDR3 sequence (DNA): TGCAGTGCTAGAGCTGTACCTTGGGAGCGGGAGATTTCCTACAATGAGCAGTTCTTC. The rearrangement links TRBV20-1 to TRBJ2-1, with 8 bases lining up with TRBD2. The CDR3 length is 19 residues. Looked up from germline, CDR1 is DFQATT and CDR2 is SNEGSKA (reference sequence). After removal of 1 base from V and 1 base from J, the junction contained 15 bases not matched to a gene.

The chain uses TRBV5-6 and TRBJ1-1, with D perhaps matching TRBD1 (6 bases). The CDR3 sequence is 14 residues long. Trimming left V 0 bases short and J 5 bases short, with 11 bases between. The germline CDR1 and CDR2 sequences are SGHDT and YYEEEE. CDR3 sequence (DNA): TGTGCCAGCAGCTTGGTTTCAGGGGTTACTGAAGCTTTCTTT. This gives the protein CASSLVSGVTEAFF.

This clonotype has only a few counts. The chain recombines TRBV7-9 with TRBJ2-3; the D gene is possibly TRBD1 (6 bases). The ends were cut back, 1 base at V and 3 bases at J, with 8 bases in the middle. CDR1 SEHNR and CDR2 FQNEAQ come from the germline V gene (reference sequence). The CDR3 consists of 14 residues. CDR3 protein: CASSLEGETDTQYF. For the CDR3, the DNA is TGTGCCAGCAGCTTAGAGGGGGAGACAGATACGCAGTATTTT.

This clonotype was detected only a few times. The V call is TRBV6-2 or TRBV6-3, the J call TRBJ1-5; D is unclear. In germline, CDR1 is MNHEY, CDR2 SVGEGT. The V end lost 1 base, the J end lost 3 bases, and 10 bases lay between the germline ends. There are 15 residues in the CDR3. This CDR3 reads CASSYWRNDNQPQHF. DNA for the CDR3: TGTGCCAGCAGTTACTGGAGAAATGACAATCAGCCCCAGCATTTT.

The sample holds a few counts of this clonotype. The V and J genes are TRBV5-1 and TRBJ2-7, with 8 bases matching TRBD1. Losses at the gene ends were 5 bases for V and 1 base for J; bases not matched to a gene: 11. The CDR3 totals 16 residues. CDR1 and CDR2 (germline): SGHRS, YFSETQ. The CDR3 DNA reads TGCGCCAGCAGGCCCCCTTCGGACAGGGTATCCTACGAGCAGTACTTC. Its translation is CASRPPSDRVSYEQYF.

In this sample, this clonotype turned up a few times. The chain carries TRBV12-5 and TRBJ1-2; tentatively, D is TRBD1 (5 bases). This CDR3 has 13 amino acids. Deletions cut 5 bases from V and 3 bases from J, with 10 bases between. The germline CDR1 and CDR2 sequences are LGHNT and FRNRAP. The CDR3 region is CASGPGTYYGYTF. The CDR3 nucleotides are TGTGCTAGTGGTCCGGGGACCTACTATGGCTACACCTTC. The full variable domain, with the rest looked up from reference TRBV12-5 and TRBJ1-2, is DARVTQTPRHKVTEMGQEVTMRCQPILGHNTVFWYRQTMMQGLELLAYFRNRAPLDDSGMPKDRFSAEMPDATLATLKIQPSEPRDSAVYFCASGPGTYYGYTFGSGTRLTVV.

V and J are TRBV5-6 and TRBJ2-7; D is unresolved. Looked up from germline, CDR1 is SGHDT and CDR2 is YYEEEE. V gave up 0 bases and J gave up 6 bases, with 10 bases separating them. This CDR3 has 13 amino acids. CDR3 protein: CASSLGASAEQYF. CDR3 coding DNA: TGTGCCAGCAGCTTGGGGGCGTCCGCCGAGCAGTACTTC.

This clonotype has only a few counts. The V and J genes are TRBV9 and TRBJ1-1; D is unresolved. The CDR3 covers 15 residues. CDR1 is SGDLS, CDR2 YYNGEE, per germline. V gave up 1 base and J gave up 0 bases, with 10 bases separating them. The CDR3 sequence is CASSVWEAMNTEAFF. CDR3 sequence (DNA): TGTGCCAGCAGCGTATGGGAGGCGATGAACACTGAAGCTTTCTTT.

V and J are TRBV15 and TRBJ1-2; D is possibly TRBD1 (6 bases). This CDR3 has 15 amino acids. The germline CDR1 and CDR2 sequences are LNHNV and YYDKDF (reference sequence). The V gene lost 5 bases and the J gene lost 0 bases, with 13 bases spanning the gap. The CDR3 region has the DNA TGTGCCACCAGCGGCGGGGGGGCTGCTAACTATGGCTACACCTTC. It yields the protein CATSGGGAANYGYTF.

The CDR3 bases are TGTGCCAGCAGCTTAGGAACCGGGACTAACTCGGGGCAGTTCTTC. Protein product: CASSLGTGTNSGQFF. V is TRBV7-2 and J is TRBJ2-1, with TRBD2 matching 7 bases. V dropped 1 base and J dropped 12; count of bases not matched to a gene: 12. The CDR3 extends over 15 amino acids. Germline V gene lookup returns CDR1 SGHTA and CDR2 FQGNSA.

The CDR3 protein is CASSQARAGVQETQYF. The CDR3 DNA sequence: TGTGCCAGCAGCCAAGCTCGGGCGGGTGTCCAAGAGACCCAGTACTTC. The chain links TRBV3-1 to TRBJ2-5; D perhaps matches TRBD2 (5 bases). The V and J ends lost 1 base and 1 base respectively, with 13 bases between them. The CDR3 extends over 16 amino acids. Looked up from germline, CDR1 is LGHDT and CDR2 is YNNKEL (reference sequence).

This chain connects TRBV11-2 to TRBJ2-3, with D possibly matching TRBD1 (7 bases). V lost 5 bases and J lost 5, with 14 bases in between. This CDR3 is 14 amino acids long. The germline CDR1 and CDR2 sequences are SGHAT and FQNNGV. This CDR3 is CASSQGGRGDTQYF. Written as DNA, the CDR3 is TGTGCCAGCAGCCAGGGGGGTCGCGGAGATACGCAGTATTTT.

This clonotype turned up a few times. V gene TRBV2 combines with J gene TRBJ1-6, with D uncertain. The germline V gene encodes CDR1 SNHLY and CDR2 FYNNEI. The CDR3 sequence is 13 residues long. The V end lost 6 bases, the J end lost 7 bases, and 10 bases lay between the germline ends. Written as DNA, the CDR3 is TGTGCCAGCAGGGAGGAAATCAATTCACCCCTCCACTTT. This gives the protein CASREEINSPLHF.

This sequence joins TRBV12-3 or TRBV12-4 and TRBJ2-7; 7 bases line up with TRBD1. The CDR3 totals 18 residues. V trimming: 1 base; J trimming: 4 bases; junction bases outside the gene matches: 16. The CDR3 DNA follows: TGTGCCAGCAGTTTAGGGACGACAGACAGGGCAATTGTATACGAGCAGTACTTC. Its protein product is CASSLGTTDRAIVYEQYF.

In this sample, this clonotype turned up a few times. This chain connects TRBV9 to TRBJ2-3, with 7 nucleotides matching TRBD2. The germline gives CDR1 SGDLS, CDR2 YYNGEE. V shed 1 base, J shed 2 bases, and the junction held 4 bases outside the gene matches. This CDR3 region has 15 residues. The CDR3 nucleotides are TGTGCCAGCAGCGTATGGGAGGGCACCACAGATACGCAGTATTTT. Translating gives CASSVWEGTTDTQYF.

Only a few counts were recorded for this clonotype. The chain combines TRBV20-1 with TRBJ1-5; TRBD1 matches at 7 bases. V was clipped by 6 bases and J by 16 bases; unmatched bases: 9. This CDR3 region has 10 residues. The V gene's germline CDR1 is DFQATT and CDR2 SNEGSKA (reference sequence). The CDR3 spells CSAEDRILHF. The CDR3 DNA reads TGCAGTGCAGAGGACAGGATCCTACATTTT.

This sequence joins TRBV7-8 and TRBJ2-1; D is perhaps TRBD2 (6 bases). Germline CDR1 and CDR2: SGHVS and FQNEAQ. The CDR3 consists of 15 residues. The V gene lost 1 base and the J gene lost 8 bases, with 15 bases spanning the gap. CDR3 protein: CASSLDTSFGDEQFF. Here the CDR3 DNA reads TGTGCCAGCAGCTTAGATACTAGCTTCGGGGATGAGCAGTTCTTC.

In this sample, this clonotype turned up a few times. The rearrangement uses TRBV5-4 and TRBJ1-1; possible D gene TRBD1, 5 bases. The germline V gene encodes CDR1 SGHNT and CDR2 YYREEE (reference sequence). This CDR3 spans 13 amino acids. The V end was cut by 5 bases, the J end by 1 base, with 9 bases between. The CDR3: CASRTVGNTEAFF. As DNA, the CDR3 is TGTGCCAGCAGGACAGTGGGGAACACTGAAGCTTTCTTT. The full variable domain, completed using reference TRBV5-4 and TRBJ1-1, is ETGVTQSPTHLIKTRGQQVTLRCSSQSGHNTVSWYQQALGQGPQFIFQYYREEENGRGNFPPRFSGLQFPNYSSELNVNALELDDSALYLCASRTVGNTEAFFGQGTRLTVV.

The J gene is TRBJ2-2, the V gene TRBV5-8; 7 bases line up with TRBD2. V trimming: 4 bases; J trimming: 0 bases; junction bases outside the gene matches: 3. CDR1 and CDR2 (germline): SGHTS, YDEGEE. The CDR3 covers 15 residues. CDR3 in amino acids: CASSKSGANTGELFF. The CDR3 bases are TGTGCCAGCAGCAAAAGCGGGGCGAACACCGGGGAGCTGTTTTTT.

This clonotype was counted between two and nine times. V gene TRBV4-3 combines with J gene TRBJ2-7; 8 bases align to TRBD1. The CDR3 contains 15 residues. Germline V gene sequence: CDR1 LGHNA, CDR2 YSLEER. With V trimmed by 4 bases and J by 4 bases, 9 bases remained unmatched. The CDR3 DNA sequence: TGCGCCAGCAGCCTAGGGACGGACAGGGCGTACGAGCAGTACTTC. This gives the protein CASSLGTDRAYEQYF.

This clonotype was seen more than once but under ten times. CDR3 coding DNA: TGTGCCAGCACTTGGGGGGGGGCATCCTACAATGAGCAGTTCTTC. This codes for CASTWGGASYNEQFF. This rearrangement joins TRBV7-2 to TRBJ2-1; D possibly corresponds to TRBD2 (7 bases). The germline V gene has CDR1 SGHTA and CDR2 FQGNSA. This CDR3 has 15 residues. Trimming shortened V by 7 bases and J by 1 base, and 14 bases separated the two germline ends.

V is TRBV7-2 and J is TRBJ2-7, with TRBD1 as a possible D gene (5 bases). Looked up from germline, CDR1 is SGHTA and CDR2 is FQGNSA. Between the trimmed V and J ends, which lost 8 bases and 1 base, there was a span of 15 bases. The CDR3 is 14 residues long. CDR3 sequence (DNA): TGTGCCAGCCGGTCATATCAGGGTTCCTACGAGCAGTACTTC. This gives the protein CASRSYQGSYEQYF.